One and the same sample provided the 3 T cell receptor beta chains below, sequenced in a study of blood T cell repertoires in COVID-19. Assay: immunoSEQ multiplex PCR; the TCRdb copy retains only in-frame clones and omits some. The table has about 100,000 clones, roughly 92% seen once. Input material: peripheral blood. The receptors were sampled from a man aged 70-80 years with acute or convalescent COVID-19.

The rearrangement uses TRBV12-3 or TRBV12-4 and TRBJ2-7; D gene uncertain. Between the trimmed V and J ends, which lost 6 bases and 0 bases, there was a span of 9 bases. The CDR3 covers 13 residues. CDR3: CASSGYNSYEQYF. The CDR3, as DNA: TGTGCCAGCAGCGGGTACAACTCCTACGAGCAGTACTTC.

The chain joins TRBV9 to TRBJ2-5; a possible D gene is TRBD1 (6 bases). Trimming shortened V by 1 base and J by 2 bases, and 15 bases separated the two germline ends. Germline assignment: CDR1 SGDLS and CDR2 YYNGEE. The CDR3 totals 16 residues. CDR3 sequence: CASSVRGNRRQETQYF. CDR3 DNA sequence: TGTGCCAGCAGCGTAAGGGGGAATAGAAGGCAAGAGACCCAGTACTTC.

CDR3 sequence (DNA): TGTGCCAGTAGTATTAATAAGGGGAGCAATCAGCCCCAGCATTTT. Its translation: CASSINKGSNQPQHF. The chain couples TRBV19 to TRBJ1-5; a weak D match, TRBD1 (5 bases). This CDR3 is built from 15 residues. V was trimmed by 3 bases and J by 1 base, leaving 10 bases between them. CDR1 LNHDA and CDR2 SQIVND come from the germline V gene (reference sequence). The whole variable domain, filled in from reference TRBV19 and TRBJ1-5, reads DGGITQSPKYLFRKEGQNVTLSCEQNLNHDAMYWYRQDPGQGLRLIYYSQIVNDFQKGDIAEGYSVSREKKESFPLTVTSAQKNPTAFYLCASSINKGSNQPQHFGDGTRLSIL.